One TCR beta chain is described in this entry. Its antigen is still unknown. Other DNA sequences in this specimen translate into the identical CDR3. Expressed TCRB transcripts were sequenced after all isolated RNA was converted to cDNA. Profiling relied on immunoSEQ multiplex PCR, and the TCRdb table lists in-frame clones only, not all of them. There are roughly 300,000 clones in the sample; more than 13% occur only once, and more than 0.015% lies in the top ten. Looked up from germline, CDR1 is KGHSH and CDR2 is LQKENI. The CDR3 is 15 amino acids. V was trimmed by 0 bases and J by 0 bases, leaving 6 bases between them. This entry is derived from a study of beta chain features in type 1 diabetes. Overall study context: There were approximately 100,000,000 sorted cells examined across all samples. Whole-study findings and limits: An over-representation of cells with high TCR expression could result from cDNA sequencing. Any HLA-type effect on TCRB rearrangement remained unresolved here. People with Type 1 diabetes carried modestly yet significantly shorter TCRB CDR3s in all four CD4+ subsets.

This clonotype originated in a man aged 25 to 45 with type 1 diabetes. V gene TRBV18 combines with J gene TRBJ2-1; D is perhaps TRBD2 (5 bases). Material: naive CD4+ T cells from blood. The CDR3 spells CASSPPGSSYNEQFF. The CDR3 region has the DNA TGTGCCAGCTCACCACCGGGGAGCTCCTACAATGAGCAGTTCTTC.